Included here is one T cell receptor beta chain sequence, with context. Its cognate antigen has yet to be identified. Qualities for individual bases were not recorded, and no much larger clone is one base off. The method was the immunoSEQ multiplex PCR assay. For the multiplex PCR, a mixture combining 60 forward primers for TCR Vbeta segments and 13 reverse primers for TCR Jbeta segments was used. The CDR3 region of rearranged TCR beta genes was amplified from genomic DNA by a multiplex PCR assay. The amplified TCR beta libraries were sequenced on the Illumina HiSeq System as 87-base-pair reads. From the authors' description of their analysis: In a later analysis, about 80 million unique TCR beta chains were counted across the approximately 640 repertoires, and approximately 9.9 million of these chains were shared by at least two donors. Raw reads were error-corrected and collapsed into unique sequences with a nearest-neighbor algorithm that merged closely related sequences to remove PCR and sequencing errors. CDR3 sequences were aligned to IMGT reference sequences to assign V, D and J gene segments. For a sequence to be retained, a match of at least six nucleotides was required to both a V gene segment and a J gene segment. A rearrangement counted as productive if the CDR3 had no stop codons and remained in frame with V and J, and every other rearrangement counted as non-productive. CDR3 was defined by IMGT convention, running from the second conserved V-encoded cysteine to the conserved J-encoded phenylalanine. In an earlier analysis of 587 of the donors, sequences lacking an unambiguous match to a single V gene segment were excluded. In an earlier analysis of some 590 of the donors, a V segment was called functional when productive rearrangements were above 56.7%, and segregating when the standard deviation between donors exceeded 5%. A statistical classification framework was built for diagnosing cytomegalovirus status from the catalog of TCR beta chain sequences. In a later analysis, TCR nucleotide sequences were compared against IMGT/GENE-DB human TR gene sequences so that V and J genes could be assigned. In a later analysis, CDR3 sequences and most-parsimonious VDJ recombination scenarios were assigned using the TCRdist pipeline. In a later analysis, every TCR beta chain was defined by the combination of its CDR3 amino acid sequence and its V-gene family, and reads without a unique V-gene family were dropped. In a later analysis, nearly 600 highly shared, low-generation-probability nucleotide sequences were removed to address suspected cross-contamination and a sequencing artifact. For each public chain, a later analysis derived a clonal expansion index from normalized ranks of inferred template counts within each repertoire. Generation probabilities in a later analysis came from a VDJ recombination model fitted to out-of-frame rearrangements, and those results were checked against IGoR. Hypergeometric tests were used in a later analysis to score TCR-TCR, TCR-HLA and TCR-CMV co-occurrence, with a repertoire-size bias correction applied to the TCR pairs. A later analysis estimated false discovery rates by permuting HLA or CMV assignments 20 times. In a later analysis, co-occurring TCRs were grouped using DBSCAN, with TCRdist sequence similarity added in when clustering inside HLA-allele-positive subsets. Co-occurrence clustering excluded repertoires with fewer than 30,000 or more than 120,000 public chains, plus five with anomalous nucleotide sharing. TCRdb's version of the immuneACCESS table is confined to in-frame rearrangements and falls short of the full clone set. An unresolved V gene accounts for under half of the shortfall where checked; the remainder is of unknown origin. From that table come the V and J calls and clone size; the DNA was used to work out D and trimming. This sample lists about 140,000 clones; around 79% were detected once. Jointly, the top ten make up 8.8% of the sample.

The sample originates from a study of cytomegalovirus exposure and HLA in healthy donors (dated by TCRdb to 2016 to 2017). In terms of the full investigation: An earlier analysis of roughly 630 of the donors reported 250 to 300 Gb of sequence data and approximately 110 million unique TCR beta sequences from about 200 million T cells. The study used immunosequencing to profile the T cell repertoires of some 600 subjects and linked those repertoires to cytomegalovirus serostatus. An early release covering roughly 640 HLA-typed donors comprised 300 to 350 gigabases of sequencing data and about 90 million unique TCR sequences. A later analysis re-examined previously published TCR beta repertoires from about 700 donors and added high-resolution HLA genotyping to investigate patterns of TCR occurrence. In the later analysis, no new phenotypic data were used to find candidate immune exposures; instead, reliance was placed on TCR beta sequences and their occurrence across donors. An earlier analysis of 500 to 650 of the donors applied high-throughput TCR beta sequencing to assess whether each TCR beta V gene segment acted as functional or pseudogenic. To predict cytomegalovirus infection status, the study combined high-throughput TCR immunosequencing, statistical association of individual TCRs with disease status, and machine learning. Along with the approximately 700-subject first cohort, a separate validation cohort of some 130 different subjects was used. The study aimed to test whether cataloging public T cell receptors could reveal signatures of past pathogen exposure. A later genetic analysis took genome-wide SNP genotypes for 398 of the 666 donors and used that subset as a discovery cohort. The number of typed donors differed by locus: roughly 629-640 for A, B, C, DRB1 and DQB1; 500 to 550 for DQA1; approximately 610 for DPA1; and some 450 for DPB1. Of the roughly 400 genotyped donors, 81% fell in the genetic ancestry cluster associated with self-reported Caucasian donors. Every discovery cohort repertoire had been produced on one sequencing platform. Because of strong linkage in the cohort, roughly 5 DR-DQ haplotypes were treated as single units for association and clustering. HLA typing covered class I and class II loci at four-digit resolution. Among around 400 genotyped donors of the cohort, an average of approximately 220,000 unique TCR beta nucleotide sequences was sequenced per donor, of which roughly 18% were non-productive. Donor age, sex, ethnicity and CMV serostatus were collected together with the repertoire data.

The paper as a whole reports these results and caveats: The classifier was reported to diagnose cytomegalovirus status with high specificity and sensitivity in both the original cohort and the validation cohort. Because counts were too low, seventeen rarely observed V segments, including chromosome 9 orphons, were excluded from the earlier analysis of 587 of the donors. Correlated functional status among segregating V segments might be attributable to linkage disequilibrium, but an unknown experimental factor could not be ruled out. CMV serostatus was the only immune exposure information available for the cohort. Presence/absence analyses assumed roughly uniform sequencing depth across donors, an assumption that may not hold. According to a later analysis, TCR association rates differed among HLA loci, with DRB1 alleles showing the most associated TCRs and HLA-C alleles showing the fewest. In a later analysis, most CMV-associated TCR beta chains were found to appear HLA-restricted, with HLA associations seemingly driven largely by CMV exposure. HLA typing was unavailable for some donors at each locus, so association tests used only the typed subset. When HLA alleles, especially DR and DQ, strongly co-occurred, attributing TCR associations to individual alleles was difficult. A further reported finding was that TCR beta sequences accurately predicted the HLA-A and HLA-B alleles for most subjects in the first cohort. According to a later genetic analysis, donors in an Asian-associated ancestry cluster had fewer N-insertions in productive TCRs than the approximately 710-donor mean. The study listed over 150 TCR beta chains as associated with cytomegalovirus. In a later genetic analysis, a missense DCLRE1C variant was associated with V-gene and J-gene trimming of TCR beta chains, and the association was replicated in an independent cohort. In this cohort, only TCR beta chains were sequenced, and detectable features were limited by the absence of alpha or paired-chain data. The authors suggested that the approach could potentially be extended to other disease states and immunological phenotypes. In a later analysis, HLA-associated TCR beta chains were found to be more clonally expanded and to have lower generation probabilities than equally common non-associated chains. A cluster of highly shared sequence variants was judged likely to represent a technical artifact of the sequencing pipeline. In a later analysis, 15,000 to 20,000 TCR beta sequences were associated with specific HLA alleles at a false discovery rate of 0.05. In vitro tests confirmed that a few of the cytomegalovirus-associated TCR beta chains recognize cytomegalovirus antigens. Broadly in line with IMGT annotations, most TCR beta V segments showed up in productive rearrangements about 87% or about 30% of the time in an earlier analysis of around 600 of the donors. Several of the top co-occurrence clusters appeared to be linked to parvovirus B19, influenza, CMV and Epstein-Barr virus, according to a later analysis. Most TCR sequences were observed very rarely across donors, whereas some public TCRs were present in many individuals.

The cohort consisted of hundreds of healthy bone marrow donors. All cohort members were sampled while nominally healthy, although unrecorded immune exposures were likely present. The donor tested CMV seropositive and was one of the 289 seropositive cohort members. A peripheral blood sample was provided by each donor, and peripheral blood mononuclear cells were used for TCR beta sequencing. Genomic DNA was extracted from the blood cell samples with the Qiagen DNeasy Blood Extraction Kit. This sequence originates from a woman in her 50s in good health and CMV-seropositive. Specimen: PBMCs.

The nucleotide sequence reads TGTGCCAGCAGCCAAGATCGACGGGGATTGAACACTGAAGCTTTCTTT. This sequence encodes CASSQDRRGLNTEAFF. In this chain, TRBV4-2 is recombined with TRBJ1-1; the D segment cannot be called with confidence. V gives up 0 bases and J gives up 0 bases, and the segment between their germline ends measures 11 bases. The CDR3 has 16 amino acids, counting the end cysteine and phenylalanine. Only the CDR3 portion is preserved as DNA: 48 bases, with reading frame beginning at the first base. CDR1 and CDR2 were assigned from the germline V gene as LGHNA and YNFKEQ.